Reported below is one TCR beta chain. These data are taken from a study of Tregs in tolerant kidney transplant recipients. Repertoires were generated with immunoSEQ multiplex PCR, while TCRdb's copy carries only in-frame clones and drops some. The sample lists fewer than 95,000 clones, under 95% occurring once. The nonmyeloablative bone marrow transplants came from related graft donors, with transient mixed chimerism. This CDR3 is 13 amino acids long. The V gene lost 4 bases and the J gene lost 5 bases, with 11 bases spanning the gap. Germline lookup yields CDR1 SGHNT and CDR2 YENEEA. The sequence was obtained from a human patient who received a combined kidney and bone marrow transplant. Some T cells may trace back to the graft donor. The rearrangement joins TRBV11-3 to TRBJ1-1, with D possibly matching TRBD1 (5 bases). Sequenced material: CD4+ T cells from blood (PBMCs), taken 12 months after the transplant. CDR3 sequence reads: CASSWGRETEAFF. The DNA for the CDR3 is TGTGCCAGCAGCTGGGGCAGGGAAACTGAAGCTTTCTTT.